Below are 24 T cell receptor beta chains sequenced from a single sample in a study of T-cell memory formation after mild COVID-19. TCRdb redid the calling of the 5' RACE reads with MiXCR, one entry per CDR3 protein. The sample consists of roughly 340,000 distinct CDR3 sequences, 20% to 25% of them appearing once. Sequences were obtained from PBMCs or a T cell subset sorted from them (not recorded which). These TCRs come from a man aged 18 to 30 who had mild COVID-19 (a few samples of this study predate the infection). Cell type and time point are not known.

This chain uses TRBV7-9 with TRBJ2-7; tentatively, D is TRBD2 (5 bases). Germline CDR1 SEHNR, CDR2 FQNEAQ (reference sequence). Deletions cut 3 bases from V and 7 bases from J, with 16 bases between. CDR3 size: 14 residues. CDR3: CASSLDGRTGEQYF. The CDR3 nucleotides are TGTGCCAGCAGCTTGGACGGGCGGACGGGAGAGCAGTACTTC.

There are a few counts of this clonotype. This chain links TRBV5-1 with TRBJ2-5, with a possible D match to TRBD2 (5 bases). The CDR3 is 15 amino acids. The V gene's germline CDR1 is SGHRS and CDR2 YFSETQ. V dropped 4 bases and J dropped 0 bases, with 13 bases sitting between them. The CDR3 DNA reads TGCGCCAGCAGCCCCACCGGGGTGTACCAAGAGACCCAGTACTTC. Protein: CASSPTGVYQETQYF.

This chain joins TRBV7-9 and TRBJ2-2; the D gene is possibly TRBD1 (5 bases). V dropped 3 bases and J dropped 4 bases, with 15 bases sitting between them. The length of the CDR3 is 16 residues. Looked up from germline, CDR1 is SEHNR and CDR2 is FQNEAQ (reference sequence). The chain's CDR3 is CASSFPRQTITGELFF. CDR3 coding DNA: TGTGCCAGCAGCTTTCCCCGACAGACCATCACCGGGGAGCTGTTTTTT. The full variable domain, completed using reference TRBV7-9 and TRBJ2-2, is DTGVSQNPRHKITKRGQNVTFRCDPISEHNRLYWYRQTLGQGPEFLTYFQNEAQLEKSRLLSDRFSAERPKGSFSTLEIQRTEQGDSAMYLCASSFPRQTITGELFFGEGSRLTVL.

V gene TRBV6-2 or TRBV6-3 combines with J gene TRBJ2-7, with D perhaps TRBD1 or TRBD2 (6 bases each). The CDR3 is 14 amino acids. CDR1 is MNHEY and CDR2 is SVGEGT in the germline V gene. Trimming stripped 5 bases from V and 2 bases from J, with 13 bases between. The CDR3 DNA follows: TGTGCCAGCAGTCACCCGGGGGCACCCTACGAGCAGTACTTC. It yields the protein CASSHPGAPYEQYF.

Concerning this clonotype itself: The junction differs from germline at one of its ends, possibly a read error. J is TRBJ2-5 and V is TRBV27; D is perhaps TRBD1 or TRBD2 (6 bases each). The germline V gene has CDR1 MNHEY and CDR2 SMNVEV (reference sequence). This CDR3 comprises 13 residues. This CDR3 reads CASSASTSGAVDF. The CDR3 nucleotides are TGTGCCAGCAGTGCATCAACCTCGGGGGCTGTGGACTTC.

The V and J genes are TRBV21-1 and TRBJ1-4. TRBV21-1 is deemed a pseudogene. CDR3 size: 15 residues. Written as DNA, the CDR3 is TGTGCCAGCAGCCTATGCGGACCGGCGGAGGAAAAACTGTTTTTT. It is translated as CASSLCGPAEEKLFF.

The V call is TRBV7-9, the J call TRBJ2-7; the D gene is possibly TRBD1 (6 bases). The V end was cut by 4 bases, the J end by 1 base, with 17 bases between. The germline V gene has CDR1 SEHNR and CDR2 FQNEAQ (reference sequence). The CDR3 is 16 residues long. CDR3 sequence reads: CASSSDYLGASYEQYF. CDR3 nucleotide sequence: TGTGCCAGCAGCTCCGATTATCTGGGGGCATCCTACGAGCAGTACTTC. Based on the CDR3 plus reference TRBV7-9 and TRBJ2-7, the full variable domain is DTGVSQNPRHKITKRGQNVTFRCDPISEHNRLYWYRQTLGQGPEFLTYFQNEAQLEKSRLLSDRFSAERPKGSFSTLEIQRTEQGDSAMYLCASSSDYLGASYEQYFGPGTRLTVT.

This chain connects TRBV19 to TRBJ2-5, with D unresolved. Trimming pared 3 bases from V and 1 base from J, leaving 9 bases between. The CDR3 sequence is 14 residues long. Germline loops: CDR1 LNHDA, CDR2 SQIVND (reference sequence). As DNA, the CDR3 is TGTGCCAGTAGTATGACGGTTATCCAAGAGACCCAGTACTTC. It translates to CASSMTVIQETQYF.

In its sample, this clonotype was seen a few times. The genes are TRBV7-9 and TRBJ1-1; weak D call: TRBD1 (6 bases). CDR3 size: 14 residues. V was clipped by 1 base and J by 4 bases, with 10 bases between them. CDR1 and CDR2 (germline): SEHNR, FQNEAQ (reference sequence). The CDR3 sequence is CASSLVTRGTEAFF. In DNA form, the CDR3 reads TGTGCCAGCAGCTTAGTAACCAGGGGCACTGAAGCTTTCTTT.

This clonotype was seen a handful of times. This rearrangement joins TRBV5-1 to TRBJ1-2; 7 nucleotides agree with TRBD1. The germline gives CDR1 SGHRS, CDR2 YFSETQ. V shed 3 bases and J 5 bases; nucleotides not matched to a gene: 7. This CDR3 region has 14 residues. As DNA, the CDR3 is TGCGCCAGCAGCTCCACCGGGACAGATTATGGCTACACCTTC. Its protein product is CASSSTGTDYGYTF.

CDR3 in amino acids: CASRGLAGALEGELFF. The CDR3 region has the DNA TGTGCCAGCAGGGGACTAGCGGGGGCCTTAGAGGGGGAGCTGTTTTTT. The chain has TRBV11-2 and TRBJ2-2, with 14 bases lining up with TRBD2. The V segment lost 6 bases and the J segment 8 bases; nucleotides outside the gene matches: 8. Germline V gives CDR1 SGHAT, CDR2 FQNNGV. The CDR3 is 16 residues long. The full variable domain, in which reference TRBV11-2 and TRBJ2-2 provide the parts outside the CDR3, is EAGVAQSPRYKIIEKRQSVAFWCNPISGHATLYWYQQILGQGPKLLIQFQNNGVVDDSQLPKDRFSAERLKGVDSTLKIQPAKLEDSAVYLCASRGLAGALEGELFFGEGSRLTVL.

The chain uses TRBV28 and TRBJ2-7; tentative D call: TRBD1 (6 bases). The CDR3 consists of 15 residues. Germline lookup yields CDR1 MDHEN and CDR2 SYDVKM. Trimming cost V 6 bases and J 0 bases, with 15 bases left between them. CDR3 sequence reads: CASSPRTAYSYEQYV. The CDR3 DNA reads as TGTGCCAGCAGCCCGAGGACAGCTTACTCCTACGAGCAGTACGTC.

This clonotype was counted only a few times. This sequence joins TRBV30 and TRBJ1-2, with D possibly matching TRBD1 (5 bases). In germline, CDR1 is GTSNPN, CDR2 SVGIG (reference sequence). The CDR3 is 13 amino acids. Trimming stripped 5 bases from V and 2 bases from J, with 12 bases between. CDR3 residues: CAWSDTRNYGYTF. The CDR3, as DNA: TGTGCCTGGTCGGACACCAGAAACTATGGCTACACCTTC.

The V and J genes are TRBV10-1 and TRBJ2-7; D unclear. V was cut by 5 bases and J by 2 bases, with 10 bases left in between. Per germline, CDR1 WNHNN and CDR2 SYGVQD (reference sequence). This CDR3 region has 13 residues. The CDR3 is CASSSDPTYEQYF. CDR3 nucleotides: TGCGCCAGCAGTTCGGACCCCACCTACGAGCAGTACTTC.

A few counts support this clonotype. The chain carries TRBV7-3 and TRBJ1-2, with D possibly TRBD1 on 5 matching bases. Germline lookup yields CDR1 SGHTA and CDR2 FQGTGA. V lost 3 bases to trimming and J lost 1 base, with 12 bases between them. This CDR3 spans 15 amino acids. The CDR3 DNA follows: TGTGCCAGCAGCTTGCGGGGGGGTATTAACTATGGCTACACCTTC. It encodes CASSLRGGINYGYTF.

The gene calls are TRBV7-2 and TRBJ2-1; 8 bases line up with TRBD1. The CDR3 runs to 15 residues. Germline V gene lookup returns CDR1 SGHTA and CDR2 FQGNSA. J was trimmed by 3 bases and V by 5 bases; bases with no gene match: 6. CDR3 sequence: CASSPGQGFYNEQFF. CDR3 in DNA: TGTGCCAGCAGCCCTGGACAGGGATTCTACAATGAGCAGTTCTTC.

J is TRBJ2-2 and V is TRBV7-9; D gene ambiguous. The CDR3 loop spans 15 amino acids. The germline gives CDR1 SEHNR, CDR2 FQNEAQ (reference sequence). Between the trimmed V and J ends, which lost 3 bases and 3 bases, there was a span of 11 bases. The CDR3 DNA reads TGTGCCAGCAGCTTGAAGGTTGCGGACACCGGGGAGCTGTTTTTT. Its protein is CASSLKVADTGELFF.

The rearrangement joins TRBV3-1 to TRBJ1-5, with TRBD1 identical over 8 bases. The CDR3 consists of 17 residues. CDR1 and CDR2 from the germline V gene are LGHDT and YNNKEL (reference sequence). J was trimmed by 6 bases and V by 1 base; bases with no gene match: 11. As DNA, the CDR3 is TGTGCCAGCAGCCAAGGGTTTGTCGGACAGGGAAGTCAGCCCCAGCATTTT. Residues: CASSQGFVGQGSQPQHF.

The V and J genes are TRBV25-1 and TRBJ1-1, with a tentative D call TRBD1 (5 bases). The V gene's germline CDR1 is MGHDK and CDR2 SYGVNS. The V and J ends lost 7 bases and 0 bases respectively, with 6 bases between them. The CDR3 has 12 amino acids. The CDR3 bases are TGTGCCAGCACAGGGATGAACACTGAAGCTTTCTTT. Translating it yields CASTGMNTEAFF.

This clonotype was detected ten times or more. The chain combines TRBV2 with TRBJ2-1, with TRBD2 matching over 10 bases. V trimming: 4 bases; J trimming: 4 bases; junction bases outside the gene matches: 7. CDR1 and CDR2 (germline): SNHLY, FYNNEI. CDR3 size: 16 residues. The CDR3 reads CASSAIGLAAYNEQFF. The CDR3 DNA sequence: TGTGCCAGCAGTGCGATAGGACTAGCGGCTTACAATGAGCAGTTCTTC.

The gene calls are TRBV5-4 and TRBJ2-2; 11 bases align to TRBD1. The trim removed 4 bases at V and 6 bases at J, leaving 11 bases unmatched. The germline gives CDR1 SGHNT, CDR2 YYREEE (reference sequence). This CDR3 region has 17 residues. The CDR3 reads CASSRAGTGGRPGELFF. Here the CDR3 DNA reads TGTGCCAGCAGCCGGGCGGGGACAGGGGGTCGGCCCGGGGAGCTGTTTTTT.

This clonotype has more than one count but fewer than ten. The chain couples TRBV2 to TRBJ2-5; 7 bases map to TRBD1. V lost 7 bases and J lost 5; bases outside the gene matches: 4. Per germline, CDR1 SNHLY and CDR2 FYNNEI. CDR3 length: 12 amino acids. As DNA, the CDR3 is TGTGCCAGCATTCAAGGGGGCGAGACCCAGTACTTC. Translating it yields CASIQGGETQYF.

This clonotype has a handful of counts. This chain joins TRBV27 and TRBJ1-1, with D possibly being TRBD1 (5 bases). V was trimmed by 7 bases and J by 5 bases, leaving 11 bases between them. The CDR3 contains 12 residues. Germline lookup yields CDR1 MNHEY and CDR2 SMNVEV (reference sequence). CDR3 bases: TGTGCCAGCAAAAGGGGATTGACTGAAGCTTTCTTT. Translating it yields CASKRGLTEAFF.

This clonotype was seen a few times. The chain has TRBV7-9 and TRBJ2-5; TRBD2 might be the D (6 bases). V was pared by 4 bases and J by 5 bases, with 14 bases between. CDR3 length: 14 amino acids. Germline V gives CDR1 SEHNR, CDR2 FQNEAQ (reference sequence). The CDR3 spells CASSSEGRWETQYF. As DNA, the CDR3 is TGTGCCAGCAGCTCAGAAGGGAGGTGGGAGACCCAGTACTTC.